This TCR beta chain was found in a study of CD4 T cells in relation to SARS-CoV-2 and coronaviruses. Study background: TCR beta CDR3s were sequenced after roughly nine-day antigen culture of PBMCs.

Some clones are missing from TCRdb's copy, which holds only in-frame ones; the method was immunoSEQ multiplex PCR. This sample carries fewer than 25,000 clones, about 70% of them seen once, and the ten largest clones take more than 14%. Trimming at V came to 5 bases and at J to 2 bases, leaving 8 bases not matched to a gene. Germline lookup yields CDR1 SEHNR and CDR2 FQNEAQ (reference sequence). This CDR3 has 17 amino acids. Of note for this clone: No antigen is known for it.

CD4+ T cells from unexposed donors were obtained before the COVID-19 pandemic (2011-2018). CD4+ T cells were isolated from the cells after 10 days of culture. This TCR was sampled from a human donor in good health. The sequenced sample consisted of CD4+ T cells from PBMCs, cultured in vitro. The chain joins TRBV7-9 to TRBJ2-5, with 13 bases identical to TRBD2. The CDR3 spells CASSTGTSGTKQETQYF. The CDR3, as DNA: TGTGCCAGCAGCACAGGGACTAGCGGGACAAAACAAGAGACCCAGTACTTC.